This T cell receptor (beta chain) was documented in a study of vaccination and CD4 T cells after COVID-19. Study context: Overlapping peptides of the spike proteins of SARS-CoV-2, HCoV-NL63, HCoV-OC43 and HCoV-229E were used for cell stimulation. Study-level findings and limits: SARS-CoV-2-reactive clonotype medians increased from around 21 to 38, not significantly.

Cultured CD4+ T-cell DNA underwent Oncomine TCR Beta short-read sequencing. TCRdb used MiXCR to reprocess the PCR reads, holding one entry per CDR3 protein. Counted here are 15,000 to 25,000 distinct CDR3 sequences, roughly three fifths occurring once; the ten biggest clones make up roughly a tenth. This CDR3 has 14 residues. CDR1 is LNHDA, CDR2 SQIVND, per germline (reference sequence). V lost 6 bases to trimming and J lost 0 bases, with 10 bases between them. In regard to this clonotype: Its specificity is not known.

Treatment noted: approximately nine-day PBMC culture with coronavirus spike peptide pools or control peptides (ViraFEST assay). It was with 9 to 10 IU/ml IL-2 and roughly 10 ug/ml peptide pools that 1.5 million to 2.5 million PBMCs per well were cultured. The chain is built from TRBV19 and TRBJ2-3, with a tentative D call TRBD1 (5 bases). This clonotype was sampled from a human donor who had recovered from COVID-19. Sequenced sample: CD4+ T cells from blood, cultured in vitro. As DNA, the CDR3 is TGTGCCAGTAGGAGACAGCCAAGCACAGATACGCAGTATTTT. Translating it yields CASRRQPSTDTQYF.